Here is one T cell receptor (beta chain) with its context. Its antigen is not known. This may be a read error: a much more frequent sequence differs by one nucleotide. TCR beta VDJ and CDR3 profiling used genomic DNA as template. MiXCR, run by TCRdb on the reads, gives a single entry per CDR3 protein. The profile shows approximately 270,000 distinct CDR3 sequences, approximately 57% of them singletons. Trimming cost V 8 bases and J 4 bases, with 11 bases left between them. Germline CDR1 reads GTSNPN; CDR2 reads SVGIG (reference sequence). CDR3 length: 11 amino acids. These data are taken from a study of CD8+CD57+ T cells in acquired aplastic anemia. The overall study: Each DNA sample taken from sorted CD4+ and CD8+ cells came to about 3 ug on average. Study conclusions and caveats: Overlap between patients and controls comprised some 31 CD8+ CDR3 sequences. Significance was not reached for CD8+ Simpson's diversity between patients and controls.

This clonotype was sampled from a human donor with severe aplastic anemia or a healthy control (not recorded which). The sequenced sample was sorted CD4+, CD8+, or CD8+CD57+ T cells (not recorded which) from PBMCs. The chain couples TRBV30 to TRBJ1-2; maybe TRBD1 (6 bases). The CDR3 reads CAEKQGYGYTF. DNA for the CDR3: TGTGCCGAGAAACAGGGCTATGGCTACACCTTC.